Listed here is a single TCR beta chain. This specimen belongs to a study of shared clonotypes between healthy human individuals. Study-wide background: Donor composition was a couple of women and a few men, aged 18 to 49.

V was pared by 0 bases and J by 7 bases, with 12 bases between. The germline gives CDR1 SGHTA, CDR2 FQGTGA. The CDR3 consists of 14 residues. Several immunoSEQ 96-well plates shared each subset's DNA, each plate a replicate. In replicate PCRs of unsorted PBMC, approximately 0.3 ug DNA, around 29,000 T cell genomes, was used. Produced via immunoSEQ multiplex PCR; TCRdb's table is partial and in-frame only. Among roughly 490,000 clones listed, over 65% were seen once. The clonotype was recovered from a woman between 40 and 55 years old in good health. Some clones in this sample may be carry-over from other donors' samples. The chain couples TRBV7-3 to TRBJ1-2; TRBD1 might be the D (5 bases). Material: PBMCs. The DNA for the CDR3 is TGTGCCAGCAGCTTAACGCCGGGGACCGCTGGCTACACCTTC. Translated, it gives CASSLTPGTAGYTF. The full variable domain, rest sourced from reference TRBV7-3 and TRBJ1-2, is GAGVSQTPSNKVTEKGKYVELRCDPISGHTALYWYRQSLGQGPEFLIYFQGTGAADDSGLPNDRFFAVRPEGSVSTLKIQRTERGDSAVYLCASSLTPGTAGYTFGSGTRLTVV.